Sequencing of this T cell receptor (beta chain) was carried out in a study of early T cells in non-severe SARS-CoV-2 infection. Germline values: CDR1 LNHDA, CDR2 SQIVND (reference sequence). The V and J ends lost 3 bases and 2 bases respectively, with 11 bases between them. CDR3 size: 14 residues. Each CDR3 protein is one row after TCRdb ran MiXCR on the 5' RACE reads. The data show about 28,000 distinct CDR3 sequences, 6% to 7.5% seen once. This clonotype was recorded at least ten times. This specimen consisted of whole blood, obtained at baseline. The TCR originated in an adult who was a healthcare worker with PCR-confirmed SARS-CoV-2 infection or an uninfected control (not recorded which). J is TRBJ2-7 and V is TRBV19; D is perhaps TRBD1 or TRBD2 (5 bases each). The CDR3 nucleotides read TGTGCCAGTAGTATTGGGACGGCCACCTACGAGCAGTACTTC. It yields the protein CASSIGTATYEQYF.